This T cell receptor (beta chain) was recorded in a study of CD8+CD57+ T cells in acquired aplastic anemia. Overall study: When averaged, DNA from sorted CD4+ and CD8+ cells came to 2.5 to 3.5 ug. Some 10 million reads, on average, were obtained for CD4+ cells from healthy donors.

V shed 0 bases and J shed 6 bases, with 12 bases lying between them. The CDR3 totals 14 residues. Germline CDR1 is PRHDT and CDR2 is FYEKMQ (reference sequence). Template material for TCR beta VDJ and CDR3 profiling consisted of genomic DNA. MiXCR, run by TCRdb on the reads, gives a single entry per CDR3 protein. The table includes 74,000 or so distinct CDR3 sequences, around 50% detected once. Only a few counts were recorded for this clonotype. Antigen: not known. Given a much more abundant clone one base away, this may be a read error. Notes on the study in general: Patient and control CD8+ Simpson's diversity was not significantly different. Patients and controls shared 25 to 35 CD8+ CDR3 sequences, which appeared highly expressed in patients and within their immunodominant clones.

The chain recombines TRBV13 with TRBJ2-7, with D possibly being TRBD1 or TRBD2 (6 bases each). What was sequenced was sorted CD4+, CD8+, or CD8+CD57+ T cells (not recorded which) from PBMCs. The sequence derives from a human donor in good health, serving as a control. The CDR3 nucleotides are TGTGCCAGCAGCTTAGGGGGGGGCCTCCTCGAGCAGTACTTC. Translated: CASSLGGGLLEQYF.